These T cell receptor beta chains were read from a single sample in a study of blood T cell repertoires in COVID-19. Here immunoSEQ multiplex PCR was the method, and the copy in TCRdb shows in-frame clones only, minus some. The sample carries fewer than 300,000 clones, approximately 86% recorded once. Sample: peripheral blood. All receptors come from a woman aged 25-40 years with acute or convalescent COVID-19. Both conserved end residues are part of each CDR3. D genes are given only for firm matches. Expanded clones get a size class; other rows say once, few or many, or leave the size out.

-	TRBV29-1	TRBJ2-1	-	TGCAGCGTTGAGGAGGTTAGCCCTAGCTCCTACAATGAGCAGTTCTTC	CSVEEVSPSSYNEQFF
-	TRBV27	TRBJ2-6	-	TGTGCCAGCCGTCTAGCATCGATGACCTCTGGGGCCAACGTCCTGACTTTC	CASRLASMTSGANVLTF
TRBD1	TRBV7-2	TRBJ1-4	-	TGTGCCAGCAGCCAAAGGGGGCTGGCTAATGAAAAACTGTTTTTT	CASSQRGLANEKLFF
TRBD2	TRBV7-3	TRBJ2-1	-	TGTGCCAGCAGCTCGATTACGGGGGGGAGCAGCTCCTACAATGAGCAGTTCTTC	CASSSITGGSSSYNEQFF
TRBD2	TRBV15	TRBJ2-2	-	TGTGCCACCAGCCAGACTAGCGGGATCGGAGTGGAGCTGTTTTTT	CATSQTSGIGVELFF
TRBD1	TRBV6-5	TRBJ1-3	few	TGTGCCAGCAGTCTACAGACAGGGAGGAACACCATATATTTT	CASSLQTGRNTIYF
TRBD2	TRBV4-2	TRBJ2-3	-	TGTGCCAGCAGCCAAGGACTAGCGGCTAGCACAGATACGCAGTATTTT	CASSQGLAASTDTQYF
-	TRBV6-5	TRBJ2-7	-	TGTGCCAGCACTACCGGGGTCGGGGCCTACGAGCAGTACTTC	CASTTGVGAYEQYF
-	TRBV7-2	TRBJ1-2	-	TGTGCCAGCAGCTTAGTGGTGGGTGGACAGAACTATGGCTACACCTTC	CASSLVVGGQNYGYTF
TRBD1	TRBV29-1	TRBJ2-5	-	TGCAGCGGCCGACAGGGGCAAGAGACCCAGTACTTC	CSGRQGQETQYF
-	TRBV25-1	TRBJ1-4	-	TGTGCCAGCAGCGAGAGCCGGGAAAAACTGTTTTTT	CASSESREKLFF
-	TRBV30	TRBJ1-1	-	TGTGCCTGGAGTGTACTCAGGGCCACGAACACTGAAGCTTTCTTT	CAWSVLRATNTEAFF
-	TRBV4-3	TRBJ2-7	once	TGCGCCAGCAGCCCAGGACTGGTGGCTTACGAGCAGTACTTC	CASSPGLVAYEQYF
-	TRBV19	TRBJ1-1	-	TGTGCCAGTATTCCCGGGACGAGGGGGATGAACACTGAAGCTTTCTTT	CASIPGTRGMNTEAFF
-	TRBV13	TRBJ2-7	-	TGTGCCAGCAGCTTAGTTAGTCGTGAGCAGTACTTC	CASSLVSREQYF
TRBD1	TRBV5-1	TRBJ1-3	-	TGCGCCAGCAGCTTGGACGGGACAGTAAACACCATATATTTT	CASSLDGTVNTIYF
-	TRBV30	TRBJ1-1	-	TGTGCCTGGCGGGACACTGAAGCTTTCTTT	CAWRDTEAFF
-	TRBV19	TRBJ2-7	-	TGTGCCAGTAGTGCCCAGGGTGGGCTCCGCTACGAGCAGTACTTC	CASSAQGGLRYEQYF
TRBD2	TRBV6-2/TRBV6-3	TRBJ2-7	-	TGTGCCAGCAGTTACTCGACGGCGGGAGAATTCTACGAGCAGTACTTC	CASSYSTAGEFYEQYF
-	TRBV19	TRBJ1-6	-	TGTGCCAGTAGTATTGGAGGGAGATCAAATTCACCCCTCCACTTT	CASSIGGRSNSPLHF
TRBD1	TRBV6-5	TRBJ1-4	-	TGTGCCAGCAGCCGACAGGGGGGGAATGAAAAACTGTTTTTT	CASSRQGGNEKLFF
TRBD1	TRBV5-6	TRBJ2-7	-	TGTGCCAGCAGCTTTGGGACAGGGATAGTCGAGCAGTACTTC	CASSFGTGIVEQYF
-	TRBV10-3	TRBJ1-5	-	TGTGCCATCAGTGACGGGGGAGAAAAATTCGGTCAGCCCCAGCATTTT	CAISDGGEKFGQPQHF
-	TRBV10-1	TRBJ2-1	once	TGCGCCAGCAGTGAGGTAGGGGGTGAGCAGTTCTTC	CASSEVGGEQFF
TRBD1	TRBV4-3	TRBJ1-4	-	TGCGCCAGCAGCCCACAGGGGGTGGAGGAAAAACTGTTTTTT	CASSPQGVEEKLFF
-	TRBV7-6	TRBJ1-5	few	TGTGCCAGCAGCCCCGGGGAGGGTTTTAATCAGCCCCAGCATTTT	CASSPGEGFNQPQHF
TRBD2	TRBV25-1	TRBJ2-7	once	TGTGCCAGCAGTTCCGGGACTAGCGGAAAACACGAGCAGTACTTC	CASSSGTSGKHEQYF
-	TRBV18	TRBJ1-5	-	TGTGCCAGCTCACCTCGGACAGCGGGGAGCAATCAGCCCCAGCATTTT	CASSPRTAGSNQPQHF
-	TRBV27	TRBJ1-3	-	TGTGCCAGCAGTATTTCAGGGTTTAGCTCTGGAAACACCATATATTTT	CASSISGFSSGNTIYF
TRBD1	TRBV27	TRBJ2-7	-	TGTGCCAGCAGTTCCAGACAGGGGGGCTACGAGCAGTACTTC	CASSSRQGGYEQYF
-	TRBV7-6	TRBJ2-3	-	TGTGCCAGCAGCTTATATCCCAGCGGGCGTGATACGCAGTATTTT	CASSLYPSGRDTQYF
-	TRBV7-5	TRBJ2-7	-	TGTGCCAGCCCGACTAGCGGAAACTACGAGCAGTACTTC	CASPTSGNYEQYF
-	TRBV7-6	TRBJ2-7	once	TGTGCCAGCAGCGAGGCGGGATCTTCCTACGAGCAGTACTTC	CASSEAGSSYEQYF
TRBD1	TRBV7-3	TRBJ1-5	-	TGTGCCAGCAGCTTAAATGGACAGGGAAATCAGCCCCAGCATTTT	CASSLNGQGNQPQHF
TRBD1	TRBV11-2	TRBJ1-2	-	TGTGCCAGCAGCTCTGACAGGGTCGAGTATGGCTACACCTTC	CASSSDRVEYGYTF
-	TRBV24-1	TRBJ2-3	-	TGTGCCACCTCCGGGCTAGGGGAGGGGGGAAGCACAGATACGCAGTATTTT	CATSGLGEGGSTDTQYF
-	TRBV12-3/TRBV12-4	TRBJ2-1	-	TGTGCCAGCAGTACAGATTTCCGAATTGAGCAGTTCTTC	CASSTDFRIEQFF
-	TRBV4-2	TRBJ1-4	-	TGTGCCAGCAGCCAAGACAGTGCAACTAATGAAAAACTGTTTTTT	CASSQDSATNEKLFF
-	TRBV5-1	TRBJ2-1	-	TGCGCCAGCAGCTTGGTACTAGCTGGCTCCTACAATGAGCAGTTCTTC	CASSLVLAGSYNEQFF
-	TRBV7-2	TRBJ1-2	-	TGTGCCAGCAGCGCAAGGCAGGGGTACTATGGCTACACCTTC	CASSARQGYYGYTF
-	TRBV20-1	TRBJ1-4	-	TGCAGTGCTAGTGAGATAGTAGAAAAACTGTTTTTT	CSASEIVEKLFF
-	TRBV27	TRBJ1-5	-	TGTGCCAGCAGTTTAGGGGGGGCACTGCGCAATCAGCCCCAGCATTTT	CASSLGGALRNQPQHF
TRBD1	TRBV4-1	TRBJ2-3	-	TGCGCCAGCAGCCAAGATCCAACCGGGACAGGGGATCGGACAGATACGCAGTATTTT	CASSQDPTGTGDRTDTQYF
TRBD1	TRBV6-2/TRBV6-3	TRBJ1-5	-	TGTGCCAGCAGTAGGACAGGTTTGAGCAATCAGCCCCAGCATTTT	CASSRTGLSNQPQHF
TRBD1	TRBV11-2	TRBJ2-7	-	TGTGCCAGCAGCTTCGGGACAGGGAAAGCATACGAGCAGTACTTC	CASSFGTGKAYEQYF
-	TRBV30	TRBJ2-1	-	TGTGCCTGGAGACTTGTTGAGCAGTTCTTC	CAWRLVEQFF